This record concerns one T cell receptor (beta chain) sequence. A single count supports this clone. Its antigen is unknown. Qualities for individual bases were not recorded, and no much larger clone is one base off. The trial excluded patients who had a history of autoimmune disease or were on systemic immunosuppression. Peripheral blood for TCR sequencing was collected from all dose cohorts at baseline, on cycle 4 day 1, and on cycle 7 day 1. Samples came from an open-label, multicenter, first-in-human phase I dose-escalation trial of ivuxolimab. Adults with locally advanced or metastatic head and neck squamous cell, hepatocellular, melanoma or renal cell carcinoma were enrolled in the trial. Before TCR sequencing, CD4+ T cells and CD8+ T cells were sorted from peripheral blood as separate populations. Genomic DNA was isolated from the sorted cells so that the TCRbeta CDR3 region could be sequenced. The immunoSEQ Assay was used for sequencing of TCRbeta CDR3 regions. The clones in this table, taken by TCRdb from immuneACCESS, are in-frame only. Not every clone is retained; where verified, under half of the shortfall comes from an unresolved V gene, and the cause of the rest is unknown. Recorded for this sample are some 86,000 clones; about 86% of them occurred a single time. In total, the top ten clones hold over 5% of the sample.

This sample was taken from a study of OX40 agonist ivuxolimab in advanced cancers. Study-wide context: Ivuxolimab was a fully human IgG2 agonistic monoclonal antibody targeting the costimulatory receptor OX40 (CD134). The paper covers the monotherapy dose-escalation part of the phase I ivuxolimab trial, which included N of about 50 patients. In the dose-escalation cohort, 82.7% of patients were male, and the mean age was approximately 64 years, with a range of 23 to 79. Peripheral TCRbeta sequencing was intended to test whether TCR sequence diversity was altered and clonal T-cell expansion was caused by ivuxolimab. Among the approximately 50 dose-escalation patients, 19 had hepatocellular carcinoma, around 15 melanoma, 9 renal cell carcinoma and 9 head and neck cancer. Patients were allowed to have had prior anti-PD-1, anti-PD-L1 or anti-CTLA-4 therapy, and approximately 37% of the dose-escalation patients had been treated with checkpoint inhibitors. Intravenous ivuxolimab was administered to patients every 2 weeks at six dose levels: 0.01, 0.1, 0.3, 1.5, 3 and 10 mg/kg. Partial responses were achieved by three dose-escalation patients, of whom one had hepatocellular carcinoma and two had cutaneous melanoma.

Overall results and qualifications from the work: After ivuxolimab, CD8+ T cells had more expanded clones than CD4+ T cells on average. Which antigens the clonally expanded peripheral T cells were specific for was not determined. In the 0.1-3.0 mg/kg groups, partial responders had among the lowest normalized peripheral clonal expansion, particularly in CD8+ T cells. Low levels of normalized T-cell clonal expansion were also shown by some nonresponding patients. Clonal expansion of both CD4+ and CD8+ blood T cells was observed from baseline to week 6 at doses 0.1 to 3.0 mg/kg.

CDR1 and CDR2 (SNHLY, FYNNEI) derive from the germline V gene. From cysteine to phenylalanine, the CDR3 is 12 amino acids long. Only the CDR3 region is kept as DNA, spanning 36 bases read in frame from base 1. The trim is 6 bases for V and 10 bases for J, with a gap of 12 bases between the germline ends. This TCR was recovered from an adult with an advanced solid tumor such as melanoma, head and neck, liver or kidney cancer. The V gene is TRBV2 and the J gene is TRBJ1-4; a confident D gene designation cannot be given. Source: CD4+ or CD8+ T cells sorted from blood, taken in a trial of the OX40 agonist ivuxolimab. The nucleotides are TGTGCCAGCAGCTCCGGGTGGAGAAAACTGTTTTTT. This translates into CASSSGWRKLFF.